This TCR beta chain emerged from a study of blood T cell repertoires in COVID-19. Clones were read by immunoSEQ multiplex PCR, and TCRdb kept only the in-frame ones, dropping some. The sample holds some 260,000 clones, approximately 86% seen once. Germline loops: CDR1 MNHEY, CDR2 SVGEGT. The CDR3 loop spans 16 amino acids. V lost 6 bases and J lost 5, with 20 bases in between. Sample: peripheral blood. The sequence was obtained from a woman in her twenties or thirties with acute or convalescent COVID-19. The V and J genes are TRBV6-2 or TRBV6-3 and TRBJ2-1; D not certain. As DNA, the CDR3 is TGTGCCAGCAGCTTCGATCGTCTATATGCCGACAATGAGCAGTTCTTC. Translation gives CASSFDRLYADNEQFF.